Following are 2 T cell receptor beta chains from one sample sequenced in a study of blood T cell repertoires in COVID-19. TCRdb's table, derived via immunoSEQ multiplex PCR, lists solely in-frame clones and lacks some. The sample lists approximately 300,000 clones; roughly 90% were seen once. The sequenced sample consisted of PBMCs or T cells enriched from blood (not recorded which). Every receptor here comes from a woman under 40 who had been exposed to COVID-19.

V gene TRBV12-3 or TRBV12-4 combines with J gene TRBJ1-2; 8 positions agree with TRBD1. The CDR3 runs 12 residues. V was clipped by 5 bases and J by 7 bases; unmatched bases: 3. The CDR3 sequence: CASSPTGVGYTF. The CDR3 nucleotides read TGTGCCAGCAGTCCGACAGGGGTTGGCTACACCTTC.

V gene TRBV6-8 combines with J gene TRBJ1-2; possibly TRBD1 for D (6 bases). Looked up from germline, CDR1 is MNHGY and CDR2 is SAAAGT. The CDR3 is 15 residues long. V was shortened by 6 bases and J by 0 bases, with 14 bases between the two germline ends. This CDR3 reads CASSSPGTPNYGYTF. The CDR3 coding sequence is TGTGCCAGCAGCTCTCCCGGGACACCTAACTATGGCTACACCTTC.